This T cell receptor beta chain was documented in a study of early T cells in non-severe SARS-CoV-2 infection. CDR3 length: 14 amino acids. Germline CDR1 KGHSH, CDR2 LQKENI. Findings and limits, study-wide: Matching results from VDJdb favored anti-spike CD8 responses, leaving private and CD4 specificities undetected.

Using its own MiXCR run on the 5' RACE reads, TCRdb lists one record per CDR3 protein. The sample comprises more than 55,000 distinct CDR3 sequences, about 6% of which are singletons, and approximately 3.6% rests with the top ten. To note about this clonotype: Its antigen is as yet unknown. Its ends do not fully match the called genes, so a read error is possible.

The source material was whole blood, sampled at baseline. This sequence originates from an adult who was a healthcare worker with PCR-confirmed SARS-CoV-2 infection or an uninfected control (not recorded which). The chain employs TRBV18 and TRBJ2-7; 8 bases line up with TRBD1. The CDR3 DNA follows: TGTGTCAGCTCACAACATACAGGGGGAGCCGAGCAGTACTTC. This gives the protein CVSSQHTGGAEQYF.